The following is a T cell receptor beta chain sequence with its context. The data are from a study of cytomegalovirus exposure and HLA in healthy donors. PCR used 60 Vbeta primers and 13 Jbeta primers. Profiled with immunoSEQ multiplex PCR; TCRdb holds only in-frame clones, not every one. This table has roughly 95,000 clones, around 82% appearing once. This CDR3 has 13 amino acids. Germline lookup yields CDR1 MNHEY and CDR2 SMNVEV (reference sequence). This TCR was sampled from a man aged 30 to 45 in good health and CMV-seropositive. The V call is TRBV27, the J call TRBJ2-5; unclear D gene. The end of the DNA is better explained by TRBJ2-7, so the J call may be wrong. The specimen was PBMCs. Here the CDR3 reads CASSFQVDYEQYF. Here the CDR3 DNA reads TGTGCCAGCAGTTTTCAGGTAGACTACGAGCAGTACTTC.